The source of this T cell receptor (beta chain) is a study of blood T cell repertoires in COVID-19. Study overall: Spain, Italy and the United States supplied samples that represented acute and convalescent COVID-19. PBMCs, B-cell-depleted T cells, or T cells provided the cDNA or gDNA that made up the material.

In the original analysis: Estimates of nucleated cell counts were drawn from the amplification of reference gene primers. Sequencing used immunoSEQ multiplex PCR; TCRdb keeps in-frame clones, though not all of them. The V and J calls and clone size were taken over from that table, and D and trimming were inferred from the DNA. This sample carries 140,000 or so clones, roughly 84% of them seen once, and the ten largest clones take more than 8.5%. The CDR3 spans 16 residues. V lost 4 bases and J 3 bases, leaving 17 bases between the germline ends. Germline V lookup: CDR1 LGHDT, CDR2 YNNKEL (reference sequence). This clone has more than one count but fewer than ten.

The receptor was derived from a man aged 60 to 75 with active or convalescent COVID-19. Sample: peripheral blood. The chain links TRBV3-1 (or the pseudogene TRBV3-2) to TRBJ2-3, with D possibly matching TRBD1 (6 bases). CDR3 sequence (DNA): TGTGCCAGCAGCCGAACTACAGGGTTTAGAACAGATACGCAGTATTTT. The encoded protein is CASSRTTGFRTDTQYF.